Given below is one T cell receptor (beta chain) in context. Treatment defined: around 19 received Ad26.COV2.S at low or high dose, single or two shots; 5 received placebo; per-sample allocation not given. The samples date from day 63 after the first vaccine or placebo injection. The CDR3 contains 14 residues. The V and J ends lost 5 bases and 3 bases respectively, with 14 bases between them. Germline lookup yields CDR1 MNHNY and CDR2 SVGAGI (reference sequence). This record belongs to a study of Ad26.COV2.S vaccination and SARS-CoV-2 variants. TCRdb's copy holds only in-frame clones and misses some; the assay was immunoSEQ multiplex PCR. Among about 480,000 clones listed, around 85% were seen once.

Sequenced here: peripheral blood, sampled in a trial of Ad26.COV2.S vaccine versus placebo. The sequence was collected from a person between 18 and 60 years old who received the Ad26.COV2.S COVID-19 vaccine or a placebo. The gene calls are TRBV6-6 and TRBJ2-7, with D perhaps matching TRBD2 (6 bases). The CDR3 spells CASSARDFSYEQYF. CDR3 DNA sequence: TGTGCCAGCAGTGCCCGGGACTTCAGCTACGAGCAGTACTTC.